The present T cell receptor (beta chain) was sequenced within a study of CXCR3-negative and CXCR3-positive naive CD8 T cells. The method, 5' RACE with UMI labels, was used to prepare the TRB cDNA libraries. TCRdb re-called the 5' RACE reads; every CDR3 protein appears as one record, without DNA. Its clone listing holds 150,000 or so distinct CDR3 sequences. Points from the study as a whole: For memory CD8+ cells diversity was much lower, but both naive subsets had comparably high diversity. For the naive subsets, surface CD5 was similar, and TCR strength was inferred from TRB CDR3 properties. CXCR3-negative naive cells had less hydrophobic TRB CDR3s than did CXCR3-positive naive cells.

Concerning this clonotype: Antigen unknown.

Naive CD8+ T cells displayed a CD45RO-CCR7+CD27+CD95- phenotype. Germline lookup yields CDR1 SEHNR and CDR2 FQNEAQ (reference sequence). The CDR3 runs 15 residues. The source of this sequence is a human donor in good health. Some clones in this sample may be carry-over from other donors' samples. Sequenced: naive CXCR3+ CD8+ T cells from blood. Subset noted: CD45RO-CCR7+CD27+CD95- naive CD8+ T cells expressing CXCR3 (TNR3+). The chain is built from TRBV7-9 and TRBJ1-1; the TCRdb call, TRBD1, lacks DNA for checking. The CDR3 is CASSLEAVEFGKAFF.